The clone carrying this TCR beta chain was detected a few times. Antigen specificity is unknown. A much larger clone sits a single nucleotide away, making a read error possible. This specimen comes from a study of Graves' ophthalmopathy and Graves' hyperthyroidism. Turning to the study itself: Untreated patients at initial diagnosis provided peripheral blood.

Trimming took 1 base from V and 6 from J, leaving 18 bases between them. Germline lookup yields CDR1 SGHNT and CDR2 YENEEA. The CDR3 extends over 16 amino acids. Study-wide findings and caveats: Among expanded thyroid clonotypes above 0.001 frequency, most also occurred in blood.

Disease in donors with ophthalmopathy had moderate-to-severe activity, CAS ≥3, NOSPECS ≥4 and under 3 months' duration. Clinical symptoms, serum thyroxine, TRAb, thyroid ultrasound and orbital computed tomography were relied on for diagnosis. Amplification of the TCR beta CDR3 regions used RNA transcripts (as template). The library came from an HTBI-primed first-round RT-PCR and a second-round multiplex PCR. TCRdb re-called the multiplex PCR reads through MiXCR, storing one row per CDR3 protein. The profile covers 450,000 or so distinct CDR3 sequences, with roughly an eighth appearing a single time and about 10% taken by the ten largest.

This clonotype originated in a woman in her 30s with Graves' ophthalmopathy. V and J are TRBV11-3 and TRBJ1-1, with unresolved D. The sample comprised blood. The CDR3 DNA sequence: TGTGCCAGCAGCTTAGGACGGTACGGCGCTAACGCTGAAGCTTTCTTT. Translation gives CASSLGRYGANAEAFF. Full variable domain (outside the CDR3, taken from reference TRBV11-3 and TRBJ1-1): EAGVVQSPRYKIIEKKQPVAFWCNPISGHNTLYWYLQNLGQGPELLIRYENEEAVDDSQLPKDRFSAERLKGVDSTLKIQPAELGDSAVYLCASSLGRYGANAEAFFGQGTRLTVV.